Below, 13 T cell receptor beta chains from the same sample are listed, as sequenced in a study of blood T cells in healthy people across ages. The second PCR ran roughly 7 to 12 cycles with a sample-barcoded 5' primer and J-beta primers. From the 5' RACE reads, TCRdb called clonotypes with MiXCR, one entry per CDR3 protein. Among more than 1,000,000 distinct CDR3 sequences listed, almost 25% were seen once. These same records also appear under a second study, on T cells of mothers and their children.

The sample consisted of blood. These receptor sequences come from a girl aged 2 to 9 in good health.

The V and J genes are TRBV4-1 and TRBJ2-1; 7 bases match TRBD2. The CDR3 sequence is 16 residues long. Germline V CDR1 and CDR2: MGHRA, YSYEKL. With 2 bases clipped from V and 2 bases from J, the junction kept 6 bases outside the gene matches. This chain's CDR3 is CASSQPMAGAYNEQFF. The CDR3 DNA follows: TGCGCCAGCAGCCAACCCATGGCGGGGGCCTACAATGAGCAGTTCTTC.

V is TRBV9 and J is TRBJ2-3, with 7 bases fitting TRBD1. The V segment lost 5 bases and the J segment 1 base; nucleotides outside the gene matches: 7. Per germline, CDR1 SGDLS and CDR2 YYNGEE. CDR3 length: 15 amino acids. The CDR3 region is CASRVRQGRTDTQYF. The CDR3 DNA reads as TGTGCCAGCAGGGTCAGACAGGGCCGCACAGATACGCAGTATTTT. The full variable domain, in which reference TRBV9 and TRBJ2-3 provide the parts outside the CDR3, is DSGVTQTPKHLITATGQRVTLRCSPRSGDLSVYWYQQSLDQGLQFLIQYYNGEERAKGNILERFSAQQFPDLHSELNLSSLELGDSALYFCASRVRQGRTDTQYFGPGTRLTVL.

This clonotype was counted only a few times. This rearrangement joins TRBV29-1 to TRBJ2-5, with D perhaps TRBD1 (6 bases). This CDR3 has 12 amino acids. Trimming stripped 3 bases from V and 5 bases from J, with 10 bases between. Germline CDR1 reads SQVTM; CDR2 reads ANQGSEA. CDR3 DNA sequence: TGCAGCGTTGATTGGGGGCAGGAGACCCAGTACTTC. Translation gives CSVDWGQETQYF.

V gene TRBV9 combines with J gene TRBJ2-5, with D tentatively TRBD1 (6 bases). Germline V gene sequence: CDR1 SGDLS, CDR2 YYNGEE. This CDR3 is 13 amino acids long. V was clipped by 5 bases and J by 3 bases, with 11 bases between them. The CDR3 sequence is CASSTDRKETQYF. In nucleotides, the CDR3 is TGTGCCAGCAGTACGGACAGAAAAGAGACCCAGTACTTC. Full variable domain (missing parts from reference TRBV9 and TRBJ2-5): DSGVTQTPKHLITATGQRVTLRCSPRSGDLSVYWYQQSLDQGLQFLIQYYNGEERAKGNILERFSAQQFPDLHSELNLSSLELGDSALYFCASSTDRKETQYFGPGTRLLVL.

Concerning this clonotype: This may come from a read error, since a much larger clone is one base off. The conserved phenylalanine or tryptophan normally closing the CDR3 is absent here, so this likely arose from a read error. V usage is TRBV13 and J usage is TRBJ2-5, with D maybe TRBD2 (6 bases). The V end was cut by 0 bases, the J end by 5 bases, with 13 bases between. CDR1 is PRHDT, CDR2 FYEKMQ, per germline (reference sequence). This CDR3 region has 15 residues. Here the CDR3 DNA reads TGTGCCAGCAGCTTAGGTGGAGGGAGGATGGAGACCCAGTACTCC. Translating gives CASSLGGGRMETQYS.

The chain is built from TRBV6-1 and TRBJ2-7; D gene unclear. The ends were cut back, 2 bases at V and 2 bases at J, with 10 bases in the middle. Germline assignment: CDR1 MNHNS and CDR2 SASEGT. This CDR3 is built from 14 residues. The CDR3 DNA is TGTGCCAGCAGTGAACACGGAGCTACCTACGAGCAGTACTTC. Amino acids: CASSEHGATYEQYF.

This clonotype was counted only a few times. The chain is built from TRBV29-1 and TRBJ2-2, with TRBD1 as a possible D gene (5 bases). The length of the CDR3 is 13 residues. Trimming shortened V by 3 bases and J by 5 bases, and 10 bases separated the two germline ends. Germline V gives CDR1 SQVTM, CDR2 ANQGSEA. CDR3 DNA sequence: TGCAGCGTTGAGGGGCAGGGAACCGGGGAGCTGTTTTTT. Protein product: CSVEGQGTGELFF.

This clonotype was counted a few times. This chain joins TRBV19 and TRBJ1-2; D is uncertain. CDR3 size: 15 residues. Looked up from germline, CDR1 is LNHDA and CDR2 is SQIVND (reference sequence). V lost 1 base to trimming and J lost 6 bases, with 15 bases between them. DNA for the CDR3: TGTGCCAGTAGTATAGCGAGGGCGTCGTGGGATGGCTACACCTTC. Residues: CASSIARASWDGYTF.

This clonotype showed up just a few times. Here the CDR3 DNA reads TGTGCCACCAGTGATTATGGGTCCTATGGCTACACCTTC. Translation: CATSDYGSYGYTF. The chain joins TRBV24-1 to TRBJ1-2; D gene uncertain. The V gene lost 2 bases and the J gene lost 4 bases, with 7 bases spanning the gap. Germline lookup yields CDR1 KGHDR and CDR2 SFDVKD. This CDR3 contains 13 residues.

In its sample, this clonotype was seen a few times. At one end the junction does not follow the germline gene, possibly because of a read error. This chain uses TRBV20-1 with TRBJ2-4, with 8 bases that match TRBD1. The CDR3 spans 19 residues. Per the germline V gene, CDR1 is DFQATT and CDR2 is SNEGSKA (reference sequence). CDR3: CSARRRTGSFLVAKNIQCF. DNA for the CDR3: TGCAGTGCTAGGAGGAGGACAGGGTCGTTTTTGGTAGCCAAAAACATTCAGTGCTTC.

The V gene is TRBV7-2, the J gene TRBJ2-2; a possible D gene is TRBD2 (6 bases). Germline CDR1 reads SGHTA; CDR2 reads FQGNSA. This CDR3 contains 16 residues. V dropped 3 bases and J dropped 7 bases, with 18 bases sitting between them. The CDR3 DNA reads TGTGCCAGCAGCTTTGGGGGAGGCCCTTTGAGCGGGGAGCTGTTTTTT. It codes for CASSFGGGPLSGELFF.

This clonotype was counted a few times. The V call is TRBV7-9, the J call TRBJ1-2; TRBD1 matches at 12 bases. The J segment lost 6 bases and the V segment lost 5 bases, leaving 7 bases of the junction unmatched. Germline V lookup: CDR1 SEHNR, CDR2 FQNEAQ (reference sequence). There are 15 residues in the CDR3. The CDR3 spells CASSPGTGGFDGYTF. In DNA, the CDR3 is TGTGCCAGCAGCCCCGGGACAGGGGGCTTTGATGGCTACACCTTC.

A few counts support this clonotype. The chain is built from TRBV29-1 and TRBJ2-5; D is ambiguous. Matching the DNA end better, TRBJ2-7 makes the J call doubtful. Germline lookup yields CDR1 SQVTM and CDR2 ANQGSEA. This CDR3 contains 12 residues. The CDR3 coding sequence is TGCAGCGTTGTAGTTTTGGGTTACGAGCAGTACTTC. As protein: CSVVVLGYEQYF.